The T cell receptor (beta chain) described here comes from a study of OX40 agonist ivuxolimab in advanced cancers. Germline V gives CDR1 MNHNY, CDR2 SVGAGI (reference sequence). There are 16 residues in the CDR3. With 0 bases removed from V and 7 bases from J, the gap between germline ends came to 16 bases. Using immunoSEQ multiplex PCR, the repertoire was profiled, and TCRdb retains in-frame clones only, with some absent. The profile shows tens of thousands of clones, approximately 86% of them singletons. The starting material was CD4+ or CD8+ T cells sorted from blood, obtained in a trial of the OX40 agonist ivuxolimab. This chain links TRBV6-6 with TRBJ1-5, with D perhaps matching TRBD1 (5 bases). This sequence was found in an adult with an advanced solid tumor such as melanoma, head and neck, liver or kidney cancer. The CDR3 DNA follows: TGTGCCAGCAGTTACTCGAGAGACAGTCTCCGACAGCCCCAGCATTTT. Translation gives CASSYSRDSLRQPQHF.